This TCR beta chain was identified in a study of T cells in Graves' hyperthyroidism and ophthalmopathy. Fresh peripheral blood, roughly 9.6 ml, was the source of the PBMCs. RNA transcripts gave rise to amplified TCR beta CDR3 regions. When the TCR CDR3 underwent first-round RT-PCR, the HTBI primer set was used. TCRdb re-called the multiplex PCR reads with MiXCR, one entry per CDR3 protein. Of 310,000 or so distinct CDR3 sequences in the sample, approximately 15% were seen once. V was trimmed by 5 bases and J by 3 bases, leaving 14 bases between them. Germline V CDR1 and CDR2: SGHTA, FQGNSA. The CDR3 loop spans 15 amino acids. There are many counts of this clonotype.

The chain combines TRBV7-2 with TRBJ1-3; possible D gene TRBD1, 6 bases. The origin of this receptor is a woman aged 55 to 70 with Graves' ophthalmopathy. Sequences were obtained from blood. The CDR3 here is CASSPAGGRGNTIYF. CDR3 coding DNA: TGTGCCAGCAGCCCCGCGGGGGGCCGTGGAAACACCATATATTTT.